This TCR beta chain is from a study of T cells after yellow fever vaccination. Study-wide context: Fractions containing few cells were prepared with SMART-Seq v4 Ultra Low Input.

From germline, CDR1 is DFQATT and CDR2 SNEGSKA (reference sequence). V lost 0 bases, J lost 4 bases, and 19 bases lay in between. The CDR3 runs 16 residues. General study results and limits: Subsequent to the booster, the majority of primary-vaccination clones reappeared (under 98% CD4, 88% CD8).

Making TCR cDNA involved 5'RACE template switching, which added UMIs and a universal primer site. In TCRdb, the 5' RACE reads were re-called with MiXCR into one record per CDR3 protein. The table lists a few hundred thousand distinct CDR3 sequences, roughly 7.2% of them singletons. A note on this clonotype: Its antigen is undetermined.

The rearrangement joins TRBV20-1 to TRBJ2-7, with D possibly matching TRBD2 (6 bases). Sequenced here: CD4+ T cells sorted from PBMCs, sampled 15 days after the yellow fever booster vaccination. The TCR originated in a man aged 30 to 45 who received the YFV17D yellow fever vaccine. The CDR3 spells CSARDSRLASLYEQYF. CDR3 nucleotides: TGCAGTGCTAGAGATTCTCGGCTAGCGAGCTTATACGAGCAGTACTTC.